This is a list of T cell receptor beta chains from one sample in a study of T cells in Graves' hyperthyroidism and ophthalmopathy. TCRdb independently ran MiXCR on the multiplex PCR reads; one entry per CDR3 protein. The data show 350,000 to 400,000 distinct CDR3 sequences, with roughly 19% seen just once and about 3.7% held by the top ten. The sequenced sample consisted of blood. The receptors were gathered from a young woman with Graves' hyperthyroidism. Each CDR3 is given with its conserved first and last residue. The listing skips clone size in some rows; elsewhere it reads once, few, many or a size class.

cdr3_aa: CAWQKGAGKFF
v_call: TRBV30
clone_size: many

cdr3_aa: CASSSPGQGPLPSGNTIYF
v_call: TRBV2
clone_size: few

cdr3_aa: CSARDRRRHYGYTF
v_call: TRBV20-1
clone_size: many

cdr3_aa: CASSSPGRGGYTF
v_call: TRBV7-2
clone_size: many

cdr3_aa: CSARDQGARNTGELFF
v_call: TRBV20-1
clone_size: many

cdr3_aa: CASSSVTGAETQYF
v_call: TRBV27
clone_size: many

cdr3_aa: CASSLTDTYEQYF
v_call: TRBV28
clone_size: -

cdr3_aa: CSADRTGGGNQPQHF
v_call: TRBV20-1
clone_size: many

cdr3_aa: CASSRTAEETQYF
v_call: TRBV5-5
clone_size: many

cdr3_aa: CSASGQGQETQYF
v_call: TRBV20-1
clone_size: few

cdr3_aa: CASSVLQGAEQYF
v_call: TRBV25-1
clone_size: -

cdr3_aa: CASSEAWGPFSNQPQHF
v_call: TRBV6-1
clone_size: many

cdr3_aa: CASSQDREQPQHF
v_call: TRBV5-1
clone_size: few

cdr3_aa: CASSADQGMRGYTF
v_call: TRBV27
clone_size: many

cdr3_aa: CASSSGRSNQPQHF
v_call: TRBV13
clone_size: many

cdr3_aa: CAGTGNSGNTIYF
v_call: TRBV30
clone_size: many

cdr3_aa: CSARNTILRHYGYTF
v_call: TRBV20-1
clone_size: many

cdr3_aa: CASSTRITYGYTF
v_call: TRBV12-3/TRBV12-4
clone_size: many

cdr3_aa: CASSQLVLNTEAFF
v_call: TRBV4-1
clone_size: many

cdr3_aa: CASSLYLGQLNTEAFF
v_call: TRBV27
clone_size: many

cdr3_aa: CAWSELDGANVLTF
v_call: TRBV30
clone_size: many

cdr3_aa: CAWSANPITSNQPQHF
v_call: TRBV30
clone_size: many

cdr3_aa: CASGTGQGNYGYTF
v_call: TRBV5-1
clone_size: many

cdr3_aa: CASSPRANYGYTF
v_call: TRBV27
clone_size: many

cdr3_aa: CASSQDRSLWASYEQYF
v_call: TRBV4-1
clone_size: many

cdr3_aa: CASSPGQLTEQYF
v_call: TRBV5-1
clone_size: many

cdr3_aa: CASSVEAGAEAFF
v_call: TRBV9
clone_size: many

cdr3_aa: CASSQLAGRGSGANVLTF
v_call: TRBV12-3/TRBV12-4
clone_size: many